This T cell receptor (beta chain) was recovered during a study of CD8 T cell repertoires and HIV-1 epitope variants. Here immunoSEQ multiplex PCR was the method, and the copy in TCRdb shows in-frame clones only, minus some. The sample carries 1,500 to 2,000 clones, roughly 69% recorded once. As regards this clone: What it binds is not known.

In germline, CDR1 is MDHEN, CDR2 SYDVKM. V was pared by 6 bases and J by 7 bases, with 6 bases of the junction left unmatched. The CDR3 runs to 14 residues. V gene TRBV28 combines with J gene TRBJ2-1, with 10 bases matching TRBD1. The clonotype comes from a male donor with HIV. Sequencing used cultured CD8+ T cells derived from PBMCs. CDR3 in DNA: TGTGCCAGCAGCCCCGGGACAGGGGTTAATGAGCAGTTCTTC. Its translation is CASSPGTGVNEQFF. Combining the CDR3 with reference TRBV28 and TRBJ2-1 gives the whole variable domain DVKVTQSSRYLVKRTGEKVFLECVQDMDHENMFWYRQDPGLGLRLIYFSYDVKMKEKGDIPEGYSVSREKKERFSLILESASTNQTSMYLCASSPGTGVNEQFFGPGTRLTVL.